The 11 T cell receptor beta chains below were found in one sample sequenced in a study of human T cells and chemical hapten exposure (dated by TCRdb to the early 2020s). Library preparation employed RACE. Sequencer: NextSeq 500. Through fastp at Q25 and MiXCR, TCRdb rebuilt clones from the public reads, retaining in-frame beta chains. Under each unique CDR3 protein, matching rows form one entry showing the most common genes and DNA. Across this sample there are approximately 92,000 distinct CDR3 sequences, with about an eighth seen only once. Together, the top ten hold around 3% of the sample. What this sample's time point label stands for: patch test 2, 6 weeks after DPC sensitization. The sample's treatment or condition, from its label and the paper: therapeutic diphenylcyclopropenone sensitization with weekly scalp DPC. The source was whole blood, collected in connection with sensitization to the hapten diphenylcyclopropenone (DPC). These receptors originate from a woman in her thirties or forties with alopecia areata. Some clones in this sample may be carry-over from other donors' samples.

This chain links TRBV20-1 with TRBJ2-1; the match to TRBD2 covers 11 bases. Germline values: CDR1 DFQATT, CDR2 SNEGSKA (reference sequence). With V trimmed by 2 bases and J by 2 bases, 14 bases remained unmatched. The CDR3 contains 19 residues. The CDR3 coding sequence is TGCAGTGCTAGACCTGCTTTGACTAGCGGGGCCCTAACCTACAATGAGCAGTTCTTC. This gives the protein CSARPALTSGALTYNEQFF.

CDR3 nucleotide sequence: TGTGCCAGCAGCCAAGTAAGGGGCCGGACAACGAACACCGGGGAGCTGTTTTTT. This encodes CASSQVRGRTTNTGELFF. The chain is built from TRBV3-1 and TRBJ2-2; D may be TRBD1 (5 bases). Germline CDR1 LGHDT, CDR2 YNNKEL (reference sequence). V was clipped by 1 base and J by 0 bases, with 15 bases between them. The CDR3 loop spans 18 amino acids. The whole variable domain, remainder taken from reference TRBV3-1 and TRBJ2-2, is DTAVSQTPKYLVTQMGNDKSIKCEQNLGHDTMYWYKQDSKKFLKIMFSYNNKELIINETVPNRFSPKSPDKAHLNLHINSLELGDSAVYFCASSQVRGRTTNTGELFFGEGSRLTVL.

At least ten counts were recorded for this clonotype. The chain links TRBV12-3 or TRBV12-4 to TRBJ2-2, with 7 bases aligning to TRBD2. V trimming: 6 bases; J trimming: 1 base; junction bases outside the gene matches: 2. The CDR3 spans 14 residues. The CDR3 sequence: CASSPGGNTGELFF. The CDR3 DNA is TGTGCCAGCAGCCCGGGAGGGAACACCGGGGAGCTGTTTTTT.

This chain uses TRBV27 with TRBJ2-3; 12 nucleotides line up with TRBD2. J lost 6 bases, V lost 1 base, and 8 bases had no gene match. Germline-derived CDR1 and CDR2 are MNHEY and SMNVEV (reference sequence). The CDR3 sequence is 17 residues long. The CDR3: CASSLLPSGRAVDTQYF. The CDR3 nucleotides are TGTGCCAGCAGTTTATTACCTAGCGGGAGGGCCGTCGATACGCAGTATTTT.

On this clonotype itself: A much larger clone differs from this one at a single base, so this may be a read error. This chain links TRBV4-1 with TRBJ2-1; 9 nucleotides align to TRBD1. Germline loops: CDR1 MGHRA, CDR2 YSYEKL. This CDR3 comprises 14 residues. DNA of the CDR3: TGCGCCAGCAGCCGTGGGACAGGGTCAGGTGAGCAGTCCTTC. It yields the protein CASSRGTGSGEQSF.

This clonotype was seen repeatedly, ten times or more. The J gene is TRBJ2-7, the V gene TRBV7-9, with D maybe TRBD1 (6 bases). V lost 8 bases, J lost 4 bases, and 18 bases lay in between. The germline CDR1 and CDR2 sequences are SEHNR and FQNEAQ (reference sequence). The CDR3 loop spans 14 amino acids. The DNA of the CDR3 is TGTGCCAGCTCTGAAACCGGGACAACATACGAGCAGTACTTC. The encoded protein is CASSETGTTYEQYF.

This clonotype has ten or more counts. The rearrangement links TRBV11-1 to TRBJ1-1; 9 nucleotides match TRBD1. The J segment lost 1 base and the V segment lost 5 bases, leaving 5 bases of the junction unmatched. The germline V gene encodes CDR1 SGHAT and CDR2 FQDESV (reference sequence). The CDR3 is 15 residues long. The CDR3 is CASSLGTGRNTEAFF. For the CDR3, the DNA is TGTGCCAGCAGCCTAGGGACAGGGCGGAACACTGAAGCTTTCTTT.

The CDR3 is CSVNRVETQYF. DNA for the CDR3: TGCAGCGTGAACAGGGTTGAGACCCAGTACTTC. This rearrangement joins TRBV29-1 to TRBJ2-5; D possibly corresponds to TRBD1 (6 bases). Trimming took off 6 bases at V and 5 bases at J, with 10 bases between the two ends. Germline loops: CDR1 SQVTM, CDR2 ANQGSEA. The CDR3 has 11 residues. Full variable domain (rest looked up from reference TRBV29-1 and TRBJ2-5): SAVISQKPSRDICQRGTSLTIQCQVDSQVTMMFWYRQQPGQSLTLIATANQGSEATYESGFVIDKFPISRPNLTFSTLTVSNMSPEDSSIYLCSVNRVETQYFGPGTRLLVL.

This clonotype was observed at least ten times. The chain couples TRBV5-1 to TRBJ2-1, with unresolved D. V lost 0 bases and J 4 bases, leaving 11 bases between the germline ends. Per germline, CDR1 SGHRS and CDR2 YFSETQ. The CDR3 covers 15 residues. As DNA, the CDR3 is TGCGCCAGCAGCTTGGATTTCGGACCATACAATGAGCAGTTCTTC. It codes for CASSLDFGPYNEQFF.

There are a few counts of this clonotype. One end of the junction does not line up with germline, which may come from a read error. The chain joins TRBV29-1 to TRBJ1-4, with unresolved D. In germline, CDR1 is SQVTM, CDR2 ANQGSEA. The CDR3 spans 13 residues. The CDR3 spells CSVEVFPGEKLFF. The DNA for the CDR3 is TGCAGCGTAGAAGTGTTCCCGGGTGAAAAACTGTTTTTT.

This clonotype was detected a few times. The gene calls are TRBV27 and TRBJ2-5, with 11 bases that match TRBD2. In germline, CDR1 is MNHEY, CDR2 SMNVEV (reference sequence). The CDR3 totals 15 residues. The ends lost 6 bases at V and 2 bases at J; junction bases unmatched: 5. Here the CDR3 DNA reads TGTGCCAGCAGGAAAGGGACTAGCGGACAAGAGACCCAGTACTTC. As protein: CASRKGTSGQETQYF.